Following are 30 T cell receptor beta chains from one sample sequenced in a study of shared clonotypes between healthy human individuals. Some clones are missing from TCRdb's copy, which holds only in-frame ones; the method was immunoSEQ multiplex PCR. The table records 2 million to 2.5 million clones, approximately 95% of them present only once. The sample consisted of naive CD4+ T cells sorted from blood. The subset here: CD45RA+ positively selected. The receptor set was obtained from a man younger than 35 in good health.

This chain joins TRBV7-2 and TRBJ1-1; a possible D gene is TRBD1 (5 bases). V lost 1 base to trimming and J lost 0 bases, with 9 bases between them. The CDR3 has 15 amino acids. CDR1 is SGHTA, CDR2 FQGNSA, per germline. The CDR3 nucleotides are TGTGCCAGCAGCTTAGAGGGGAGAATGAACACTGAAGCTTTCTTT. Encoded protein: CASSLEGRMNTEAFF.

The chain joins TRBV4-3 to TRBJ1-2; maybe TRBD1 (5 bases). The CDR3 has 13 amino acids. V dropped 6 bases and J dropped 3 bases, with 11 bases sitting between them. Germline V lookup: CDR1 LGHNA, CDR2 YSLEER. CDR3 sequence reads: CASRGLGDYGYTF. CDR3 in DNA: TGCGCCAGCAGGGGATTGGGGGACTATGGCTACACCTTC.

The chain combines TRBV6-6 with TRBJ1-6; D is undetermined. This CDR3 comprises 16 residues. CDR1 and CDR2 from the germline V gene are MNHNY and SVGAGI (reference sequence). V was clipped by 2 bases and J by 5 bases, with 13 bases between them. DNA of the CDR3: TGTGCCAGCAGTTACGCCGCAGCCATACATAATTCACCCCTCCACTTT. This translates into CASSYAAAIHNSPLHF.

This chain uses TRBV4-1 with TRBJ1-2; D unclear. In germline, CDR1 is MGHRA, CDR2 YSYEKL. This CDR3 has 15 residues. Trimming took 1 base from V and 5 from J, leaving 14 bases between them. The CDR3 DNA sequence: TGCGCCAGCAGCCAAGGCGACCTCGTTGAGTATGGCTACACCTTC. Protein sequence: CASSQGDLVEYGYTF.

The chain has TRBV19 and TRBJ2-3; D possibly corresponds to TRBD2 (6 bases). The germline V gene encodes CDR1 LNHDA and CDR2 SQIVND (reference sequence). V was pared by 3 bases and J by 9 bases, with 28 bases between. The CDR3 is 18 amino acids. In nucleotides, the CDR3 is TGTGCCAGTAGTATCGAAAGAATGGACCGAGGGACTCCCGGGACGCAGTATTTT. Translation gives CASSIERMDRGTPGTQYF.

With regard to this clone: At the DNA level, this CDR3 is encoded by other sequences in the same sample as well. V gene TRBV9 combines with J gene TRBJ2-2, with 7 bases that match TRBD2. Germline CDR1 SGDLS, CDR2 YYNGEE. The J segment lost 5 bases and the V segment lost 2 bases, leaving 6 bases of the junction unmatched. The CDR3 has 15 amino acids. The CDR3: CASSVGGGPTGELFF. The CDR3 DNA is TGTGCCAGCAGCGTCGGGGGAGGGCCTACCGGGGAGCTGTTTTTT.

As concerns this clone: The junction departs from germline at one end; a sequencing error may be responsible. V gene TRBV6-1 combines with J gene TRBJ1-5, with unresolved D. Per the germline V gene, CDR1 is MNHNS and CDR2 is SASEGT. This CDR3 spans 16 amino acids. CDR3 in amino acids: CASREGFRRSNQPQHF. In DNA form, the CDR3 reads TGTGCCAGCAGAGAAGGATTTCGTCGAAGCAATCAGCCCCAGCATTTT.

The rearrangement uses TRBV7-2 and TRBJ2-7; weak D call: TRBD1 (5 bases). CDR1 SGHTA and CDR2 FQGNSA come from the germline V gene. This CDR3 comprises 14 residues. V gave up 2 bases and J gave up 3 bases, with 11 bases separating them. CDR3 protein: CASSLRTGLYEQYF. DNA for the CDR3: TGTGCCAGCAGCTTAAGAACAGGCCTCTACGAGCAGTACTTC.

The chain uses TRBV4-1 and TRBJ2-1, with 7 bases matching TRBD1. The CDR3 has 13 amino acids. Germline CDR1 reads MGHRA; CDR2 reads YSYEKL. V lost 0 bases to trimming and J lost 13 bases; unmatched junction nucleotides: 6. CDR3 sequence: CASSQDPGQRQFF. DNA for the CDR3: TGCGCCAGCAGCCAAGACCCGGGACAGCGACAGTTCTTC.

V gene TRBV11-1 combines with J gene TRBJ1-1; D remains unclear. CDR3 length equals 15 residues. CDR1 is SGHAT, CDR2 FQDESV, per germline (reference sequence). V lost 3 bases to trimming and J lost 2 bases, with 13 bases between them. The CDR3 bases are TGTGCCAGCAGCTTGATCGGCAGGACTAACACTGAAGCTTTCTTT. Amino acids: CASSLIGRTNTEAFF.

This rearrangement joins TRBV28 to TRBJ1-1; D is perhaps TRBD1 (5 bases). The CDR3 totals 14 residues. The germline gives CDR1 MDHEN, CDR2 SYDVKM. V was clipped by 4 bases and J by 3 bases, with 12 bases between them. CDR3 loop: CASSSQGRDTEAFF. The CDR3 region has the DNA TGTGCCAGCAGTTCTCAGGGTAGGGACACTGAAGCTTTCTTT.

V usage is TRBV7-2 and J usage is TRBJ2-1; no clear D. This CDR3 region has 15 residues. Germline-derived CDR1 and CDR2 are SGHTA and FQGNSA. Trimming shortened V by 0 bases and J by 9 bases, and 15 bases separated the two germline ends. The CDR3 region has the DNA TGTGCCAGCAGCTTAGCCGGTCCTCACGCGAGTGAGCAGTTCTTC. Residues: CASSLAGPHASEQFF.

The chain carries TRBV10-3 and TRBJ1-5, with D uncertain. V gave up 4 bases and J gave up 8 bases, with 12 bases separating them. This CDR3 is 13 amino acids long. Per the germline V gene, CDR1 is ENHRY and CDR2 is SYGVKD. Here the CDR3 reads CAISGQEKEPQHF. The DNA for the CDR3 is TGTGCCATCAGTGGTCAGGAAAAAGAGCCCCAGCATTTT.

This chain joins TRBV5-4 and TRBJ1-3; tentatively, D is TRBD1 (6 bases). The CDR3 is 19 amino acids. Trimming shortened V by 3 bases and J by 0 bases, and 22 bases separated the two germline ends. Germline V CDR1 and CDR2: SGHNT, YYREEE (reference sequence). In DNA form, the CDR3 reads TGTGCCAGCAGCTCTGGAATCAAGGACAGCTTAAACTCTGGAAACACCATATATTTT. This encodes CASSSGIKDSLNSGNTIYF. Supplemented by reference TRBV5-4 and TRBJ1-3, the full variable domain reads ETGVTQSPTHLIKTRGQQVTLRCSSQSGHNTVSWYQQALGQGPQFIFQYYREEENGRGNFPPRFSGLQFPNYSSELNVNALELDDSALYLCASSSGIKDSLNSGNTIYFGEGSWLTVV.

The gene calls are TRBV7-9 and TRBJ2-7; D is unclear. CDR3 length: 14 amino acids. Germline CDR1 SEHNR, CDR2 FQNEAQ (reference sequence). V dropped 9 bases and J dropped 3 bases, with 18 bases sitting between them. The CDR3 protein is CASTIGGLLYEQYF. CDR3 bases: TGTGCCAGTACAATCGGTGGGCTACTCTACGAGCAGTACTTC. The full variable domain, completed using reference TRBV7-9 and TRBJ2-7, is DTGVSQNPRHKITKRGQNVTFRCDPISEHNRLYWYRQTLGQGPEFLTYFQNEAQLEKSRLLSDRFSAERPKGSFSTLEIQRTEQGDSAMYLCASTIGGLLYEQYFGPGTRLTVT.

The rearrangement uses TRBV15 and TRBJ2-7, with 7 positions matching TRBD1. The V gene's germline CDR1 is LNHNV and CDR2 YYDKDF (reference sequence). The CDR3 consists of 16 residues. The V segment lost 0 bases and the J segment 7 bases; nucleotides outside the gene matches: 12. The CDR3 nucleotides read TGTGCCACCAGCAGAGATGGCCGGGACAGACCCAAGGAGCAGTACTTC. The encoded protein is CATSRDGRDRPKEQYF.

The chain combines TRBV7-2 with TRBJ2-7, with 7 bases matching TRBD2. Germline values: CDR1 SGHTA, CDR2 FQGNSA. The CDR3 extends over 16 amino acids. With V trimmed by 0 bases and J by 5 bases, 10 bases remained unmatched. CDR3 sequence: CASSLAGGLGTHEQYF. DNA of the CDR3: TGTGCCAGCAGCTTAGCGGGGGGGTTAGGTACCCACGAGCAGTACTTC.

CDR3 amino acids: CASRGEGIGGLSSYNSPLHF. DNA of the CDR3: TGTGCCAGCAGGGGAGAGGGTATAGGGGGTCTCAGCTCCTATAATTCACCCCTCCACTTT. The chain links TRBV28 to TRBJ1-6, with TRBD1 as a possible D gene (6 bases). Germline V lookup: CDR1 MDHEN, CDR2 SYDVKM. Trimming shortened V by 6 bases and J by 0 bases, and 24 bases separated the two germline ends. The length of the CDR3 is 20 residues.

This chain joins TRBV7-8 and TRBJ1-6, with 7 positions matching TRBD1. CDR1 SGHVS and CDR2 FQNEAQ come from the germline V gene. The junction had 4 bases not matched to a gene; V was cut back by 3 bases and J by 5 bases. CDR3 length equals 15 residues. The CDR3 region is CASSFGTADNSPLHF. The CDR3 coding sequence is TGTGCCAGCAGCTTCGGGACAGCCGATAATTCACCCCTCCACTTT. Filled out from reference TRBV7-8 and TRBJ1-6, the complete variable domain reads GAGVSQSPRYKVAKRGQDVALRCDPISGHVSLFWYQQALGQGPEFLTYFQNEAQLDKSGLPSDRFFAERPEGSVSTLKIQRTQQEDSAVYLCASSFGTADNSPLHFGNGTRLTVT.

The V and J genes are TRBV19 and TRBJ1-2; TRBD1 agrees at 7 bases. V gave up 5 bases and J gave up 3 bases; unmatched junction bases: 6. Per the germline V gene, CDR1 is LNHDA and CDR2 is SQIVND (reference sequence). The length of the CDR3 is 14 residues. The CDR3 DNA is TGTGCCAGTAGTTCACAGGGGTCAGACTATGGCTACACCTTC. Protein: CASSSQGSDYGYTF.

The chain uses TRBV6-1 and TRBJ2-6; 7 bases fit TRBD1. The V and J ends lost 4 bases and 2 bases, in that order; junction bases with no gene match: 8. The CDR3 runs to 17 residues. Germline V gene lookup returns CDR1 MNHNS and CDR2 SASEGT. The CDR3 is CASSGRGQVAGANVLTF. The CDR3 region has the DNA TGTGCCAGCAGTGGAAGGGGGCAGGTGGCTGGGGCCAACGTCCTGACTTTC.

The CDR3 DNA is TGTGCCAGCGCTAGACAGGGCTTCTACGAGCAGTACTTC. Protein: CASARQGFYEQYF. The genes are TRBV2 and TRBJ2-7; the match to TRBD1 covers 7 bases. The CDR3 spans 13 residues. J lost 3 bases, V lost 8 bases, and 7 bases had no gene match. Germline assignment: CDR1 SNHLY and CDR2 FYNNEI.

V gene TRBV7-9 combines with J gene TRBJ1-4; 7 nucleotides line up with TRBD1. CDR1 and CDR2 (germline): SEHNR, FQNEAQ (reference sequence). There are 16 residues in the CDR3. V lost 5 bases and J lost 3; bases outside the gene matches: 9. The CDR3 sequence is CASSRGGGVSNEKLFF. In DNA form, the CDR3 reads TGTGCCAGCAGCAGAGGAGGGGGCGTCTCTAATGAAAAACTGTTTTTT.

This CDR3 is CASSYTRQGAYEQYF. CDR3 nucleotide sequence: TGTGCCAGCAGTTACACTAGACAGGGGGCCTACGAGCAGTACTTC. The genes are TRBV6-5 and TRBJ2-7; 9 nucleotides line up with TRBD1. With 2 bases clipped from V and 2 bases from J, the junction kept 4 bases outside the gene matches. This CDR3 comprises 15 residues. Germline V gives CDR1 MNHEY, CDR2 SVGAGI.

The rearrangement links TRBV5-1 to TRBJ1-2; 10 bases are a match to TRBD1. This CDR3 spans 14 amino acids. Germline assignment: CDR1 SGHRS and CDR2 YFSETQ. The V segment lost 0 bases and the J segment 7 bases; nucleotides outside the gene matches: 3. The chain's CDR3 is CASSLETGGGGYTF. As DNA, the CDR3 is TGCGCCAGCAGCTTGGAGACAGGGGGCGGTGGCTACACCTTC.

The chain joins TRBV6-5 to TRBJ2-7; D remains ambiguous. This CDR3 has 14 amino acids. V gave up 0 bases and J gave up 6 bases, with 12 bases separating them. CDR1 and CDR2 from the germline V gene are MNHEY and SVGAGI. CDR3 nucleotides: TGTGCCAGCAGTTACTCGACGCTAGTAGGCGAGCAGTACTTC. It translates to CASSYSTLVGEQYF.

CDR3 protein: CASSLDLASGIDTQYF. Written as DNA, the CDR3 is TGTGCCAGCAGCTTAGATCTCGCTAGCGGAATAGATACGCAGTATTTT. The chain couples TRBV11-2 to TRBJ2-3; 7 bases fit TRBD2. Losses at the gene ends were 0 bases for V and 5 bases for J; bases not matched to a gene: 8. CDR3 size: 16 residues. CDR1 and CDR2 (germline): SGHAT, FQNNGV.

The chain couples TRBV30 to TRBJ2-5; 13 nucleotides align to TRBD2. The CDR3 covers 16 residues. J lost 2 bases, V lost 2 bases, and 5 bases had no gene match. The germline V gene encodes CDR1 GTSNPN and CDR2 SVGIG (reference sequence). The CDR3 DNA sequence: TGTGCCTGGAGTCCCCCACTAGCGGGGGGGCAAGAGACCCAGTACTTC. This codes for CAWSPPLAGGQETQYF. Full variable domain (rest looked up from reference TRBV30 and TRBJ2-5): SQTIHQWPATLVQPVGSPLSLECTVEGTSNPNLYWYRQAAGRGLQLLFYSVGIGQISSEVPQNLSASRPQDRQFILSSKKLLLSDSGFYLCAWSPPLAGGQETQYFGPGTRLLVL.

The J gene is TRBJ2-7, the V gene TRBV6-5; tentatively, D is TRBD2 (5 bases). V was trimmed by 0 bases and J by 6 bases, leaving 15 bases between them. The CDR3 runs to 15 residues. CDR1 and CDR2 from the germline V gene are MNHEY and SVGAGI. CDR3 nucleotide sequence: TGTGCCAGCAGTTACTCGAAAATACGGACTGGCGAGCAGTACTTC. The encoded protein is CASSYSKIRTGEQYF.

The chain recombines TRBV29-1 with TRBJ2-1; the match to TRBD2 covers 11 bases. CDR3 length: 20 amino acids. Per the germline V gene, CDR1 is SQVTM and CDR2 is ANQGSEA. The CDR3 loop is CAGTGTSGRSLRSSYNEQFF. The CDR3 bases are TGCGCCGGGACCGGGACTAGCGGAAGAAGTTTAAGGAGCTCCTACAATGAGCAGTTCTTC.